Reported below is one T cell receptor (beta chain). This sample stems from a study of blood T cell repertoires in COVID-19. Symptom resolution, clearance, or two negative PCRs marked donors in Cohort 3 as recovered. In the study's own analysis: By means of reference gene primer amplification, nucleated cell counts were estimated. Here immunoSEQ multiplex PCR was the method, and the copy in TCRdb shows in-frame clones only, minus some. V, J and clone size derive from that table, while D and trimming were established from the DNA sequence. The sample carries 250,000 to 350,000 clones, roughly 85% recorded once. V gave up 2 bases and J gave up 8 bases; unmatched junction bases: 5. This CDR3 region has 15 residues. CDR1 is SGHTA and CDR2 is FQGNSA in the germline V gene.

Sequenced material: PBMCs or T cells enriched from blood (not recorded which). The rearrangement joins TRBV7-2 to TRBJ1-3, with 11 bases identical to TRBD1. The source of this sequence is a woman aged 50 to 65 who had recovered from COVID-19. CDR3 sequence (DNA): TGTGCCAGCAGCTTAAGGACAGGGGGCCGGGACACCATATATTTT. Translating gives CASSLRTGGRDTIYF. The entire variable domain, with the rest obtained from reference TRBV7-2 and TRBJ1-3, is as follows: GAGVSQSPSNKVTEKGKDVELRCDPISGHTALYWYRQSLGQGLEFLIYFQGNSAPDKSGLPSDRFSAERTGGSVSTLTIQRTQQEDSAVYLCASSLRTGGRDTIYFGEGSWLTVV.